Listed below are T cell receptor beta chains from one sample, sequenced in a study of shared clonotypes between healthy human individuals. Measured with immunoSEQ multiplex PCR; TCRdb has only the in-frame clones, and not every one. The sample consists of over a million clones, approximately 96% of them appearing once. The specimen sequenced was naive CD4+ T cells sorted from blood. These receptors came from a young man in good health. Each CDR3 is given with its conserved first and last residue. The order of the fields is J gene, D gene, clone size, V gene, CDR3 protein, CDR3 DNA. The D gene is left open where the match is weak. The size entry is marked missing in some rows and otherwise reads once, few, many or a size class.

TRBJ2-2	NA	NA	TRBV5-4	CAGSPRREYTGELFF	TGTGCCGGCAGCCCACGTCGGGAGTACACCGGGGAGCTGTTTTTT
TRBJ1-1	NA	NA	TRBV6-6	CASSYKIDTEAFF	TGTGCCAGCAGTTACAAGATTGACACTGAAGCTTTCTTT
TRBJ1-2	NA	NA	TRBV7-9	CATRDRTNYGYTF	TGTGCCACCCGGGACCGCACTAACTATGGCTACACCTTC
TRBJ1-1	NA	once	TRBV28	CASSQRVDTEAFF	TGTGCCAGCAGCCAAAGGGTAGACACTGAAGCTTTCTTT
TRBJ1-1	NA	NA	TRBV2	CASSVEMNTEAFF	TGTGCCAGCAGTGTGGAAATGAACACTGAAGCTTTCTTT
TRBJ1-5	NA	NA	TRBV5-1	CASRRVSNQPQHF	TGCGCCAGCAGACGGGTTAGCAATCAGCCCCAGCATTTT
TRBJ1-1	NA	NA	TRBV28	CASIRVSYSTEAFF	TGTGCCAGCATTCGAGTGTCTTACAGCACTGAAGCTTTCTTT
TRBJ2-1	TRBD2	once	TRBV11-2	CASSLVQGGSGQFF	TGTGCCAGCAGCTTAGTCCAGGGAGGGTCGGGGCAGTTCTTC
TRBJ2-7	NA	NA	TRBV27	CASSMTGRYEQYF	TGTGCCAGCAGTATGACAGGGAGGTACGAGCAGTACTTC
TRBJ1-2	TRBD1	NA	TRBV2	CASSVTGGYGYTF	TGTGCCAGCAGTGTCACAGGGGGCTATGGCTACACCTTC
TRBJ2-3	NA	NA	TRBV9	CASSPRPGVSTDTQYF	TGTGCCAGCAGCCCGCGACCGGGGGTTAGCACAGATACGCAGTATTTT
TRBJ2-7	NA	once	TRBV9	CASSLEGDSPYEQYF	TGTGCCAGCAGTCTAGAAGGGGACTCCCCCTACGAGCAGTACTTC
TRBJ2-1	TRBD2	NA	TRBV4-3	CASSPKRGTRVYNEQFF	TGCGCCAGCAGCCCGAAGCGGGGGACTAGGGTCTACAATGAGCAGTTCTTC
TRBJ1-5	NA	NA	TRBV27	CASSFSRWGQPQHF	TGTGCCAGCAGTTTTTCCAGGTGGGGTCAGCCCCAGCATTTT
TRBJ1-5	NA	NA	TRBV29-1	CSVGSQNNQPQHF	TGCAGCGTTGGTTCACAGAACAATCAGCCCCAGCATTTT
TRBJ2-1	NA	NA	TRBV18	CASSPPRTYNEQFF	TGTGCCAGCTCACCACCTCGGACCTACAATGAGCAGTTCTTC
TRBJ2-5	TRBD2	NA	TRBV5-4	CASSPDGASGSGAQYF	TGTGCCAGCAGCCCGGACGGGGCTAGCGGGAGCGGAGCCCAGTACTTC
TRBJ2-7	TRBD1	NA	TRBV18	CASSPGTGDYEQYF	TGTGCCAGCTCTCCCGGGACAGGGGACTACGAGCAGTACTTC
TRBJ1-1	NA	once	TRBV10-2	CASSVSSSATEAFF	TGCGCCAGCAGTGTTTCTTCTTCGGCCACTGAAGCTTTCTTT
TRBJ2-3	TRBD1	once	TRBV10-1	CASSESMGQTTDTQYF	TGCGCCAGCAGTGAGTCGATGGGACAGACCACAGATACGCAGTATTTT
TRBJ2-7	TRBD2	NA	TRBV6-5	CASSYTAGDVEQYF	TGTGCCAGCAGTTACACAGCGGGAGATGTCGAGCAGTACTTC
TRBJ1-1	TRBD1	NA	TRBV6-5	CASRATGVTEAFF	TGTGCCAGCAGGGCCACAGGGGTCACTGAAGCTTTCTTT
TRBJ2-3	NA	once	TRBV18	CASSPRREEEYF	TGTGCCAGCTCACCAAGGAGGGAGGAGGAGTATTTT
TRBJ2-5	TRBD1	NA	TRBV9	CASSVGTGGRETQYF	TGTGCCAGCAGCGTAGGAACAGGGGGGAGAGAGACCCAGTACTTC
TRBJ1-5	NA	NA	TRBV28	CASSWNSNQPQHF	TGTGCCAGCAGTTGGAATAGCAATCAGCCCCAGCATTTT
TRBJ1-4	NA	NA	TRBV15	CATSRDYLWQGNEKLFF	TGTGCCACCAGCAGAGATTATTTGTGGCAGGGAAATGAAAAACTGTTTTTT
TRBJ2-7	NA	few	TRBV2	CASSENYEQYF	TGTGCCAGCAGTGAGAATTACGAGCAGTACTTC